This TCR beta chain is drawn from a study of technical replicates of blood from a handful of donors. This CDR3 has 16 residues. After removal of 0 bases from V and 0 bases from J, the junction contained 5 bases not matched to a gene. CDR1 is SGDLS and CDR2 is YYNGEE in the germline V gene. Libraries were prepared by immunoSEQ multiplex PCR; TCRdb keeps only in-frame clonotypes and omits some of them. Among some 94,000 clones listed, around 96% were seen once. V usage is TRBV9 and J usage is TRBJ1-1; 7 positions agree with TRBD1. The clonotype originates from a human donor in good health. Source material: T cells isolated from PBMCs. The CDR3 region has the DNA TGTGCCAGCAGCGTAGCGACCGGGACAGTGAACACTGAAGCTTTCTTT. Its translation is CASSVATGTVNTEAFF. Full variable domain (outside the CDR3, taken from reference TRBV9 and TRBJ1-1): DSGVTQTPKHLITATGQRVTLRCSPRSGDLSVYWYQQSLDQGLQFLIQYYNGEERAKGNILERFSAQQFPDLHSELNLSSLELGDSALYFCASSVATGTVNTEAFFGQGTRLTVV.